Below are 19 T cell receptor beta chains sequenced from a single sample in a study of blood T cell repertoires in COVID-19. Method: immunoSEQ multiplex PCR; TCRdb's copy keeps in-frame clones and lacks some. The table has around 65,000 clones, roughly 80% seen once. The sample taken for sequencing was peripheral blood. These receptors all stem from an older man with active COVID-19.

The V call is TRBV5-1, the J call TRBJ1-4; no clear D gene. CDR1 and CDR2 (germline): SGHRS, YFSETQ. The CDR3 covers 16 residues. V lost 4 bases and J lost 4, with 17 bases in between. The CDR3: CASSPALSESNEKLFF. As DNA, the CDR3 is TGCGCCAGCAGCCCCGCTCTTAGTGAGAGTAATGAAAAACTGTTTTTT.

This chain links TRBV11-2 with TRBJ2-2, with no clear D. Trimming shortened V by 1 base and J by 0 bases, and 6 bases separated the two germline ends. In germline, CDR1 is SGHAT, CDR2 FQNNGV. The CDR3 is made up of 15 amino acids. DNA of the CDR3: TGTGCCAGCAGCTTAGGGCAAGCGAACACCGGGGAGCTGTTTTTT. Amino acid sequence: CASSLGQANTGELFF. Variable domain in full (rest from reference TRBV11-2 and TRBJ2-2): EAGVAQSPRYKIIEKRQSVAFWCNPISGHATLYWYQQILGQGPKLLIQFQNNGVVDDSQLPKDRFSAERLKGVDSTLKIQPAKLEDSAVYLCASSLGQANTGELFFGEGSRLTVL.

V usage is TRBV18 and J usage is TRBJ1-1, with 7 bases fitting TRBD1. The CDR3 is 14 residues long. V lost 4 bases and J lost 1; bases outside the gene matches: 3. CDR1 and CDR2 from the germline V gene are KGHSH and LQKENI. CDR3 nucleotide sequence: TGTGCCAGCTCACTTTACAGGGGGAACACTGAAGCTTTCTTT. This encodes CASSLYRGNTEAFF. The whole variable domain, remainder taken from reference TRBV18 and TRBJ1-1, is NAGVMQNPRHLVRRRGQEARLRCSPMKGHSHVYWYRQLPEEGLKFMVYLQKENIIDESGMPKERFSAEFPKEGPSILRIQQVVRGDSAAYFCASSLYRGNTEAFFGQGTRLTVV.

J is TRBJ2-1 and V is TRBV5-1, with 9 bases that match TRBD2. From germline, CDR1 is SGHRS and CDR2 YFSETQ. This CDR3 contains 16 residues. V gave up 1 base and J gave up 5 bases; unmatched junction bases: 7. The CDR3 DNA is TGCGCCAGCAGCTTGTTTCTGGCGGGAGGGAACAATGAGCAGTTCTTC. As protein: CASSLFLAGGNNEQFF. Full variable domain (missing parts from reference TRBV5-1 and TRBJ2-1): KAGVTQTPRYLIKTRGQQVTLSCSPISGHRSVSWYQQTPGQGLQFLFEYFSETQRNKGNFPGRFSGRQFSNSRSEMNVSTLELGDSALYLCASSLFLAGGNNEQFFGPGTRLTVL.

The chain carries TRBV5-1 and TRBJ1-4, with D possibly TRBD1 on 6 matching bases. The CDR3 is 16 amino acids. Between the trimmed V and J ends, which lost 3 bases and 0 bases, there was a span of 12 bases. Germline V gives CDR1 SGHRS, CDR2 YFSETQ. CDR3 DNA sequence: TGCGCCAGCAGCTCAAGACAGGCCACAACTAATGAAAAACTGTTTTTT. Amino acids: CASSSRQATTNEKLFF.

The chain has TRBV11-2 and TRBJ2-7, with D possibly being TRBD1 (5 bases). V dropped 5 bases and J dropped 7 bases, with 18 bases sitting between them. The length of the CDR3 is 14 residues. Germline assignment: CDR1 SGHAT and CDR2 FQNNGV. CDR3 nucleotides: TGTGCCAGCAGCCTCGCTTCATTCAGGGTGGAGCAGTACTTC. Translated, it gives CASSLASFRVEQYF. Drawing the rest from reference TRBV11-2 and TRBJ2-7, the complete variable domain is EAGVAQSPRYKIIEKRQSVAFWCNPISGHATLYWYQQILGQGPKLLIQFQNNGVVDDSQLPKDRFSAERLKGVDSTLKIQPAKLEDSAVYLCASSLASFRVEQYFGPGTRLTVT.

V is TRBV19 and J is TRBJ1-2, with 7 nucleotides matching TRBD1. The CDR3 runs 15 residues. In germline, CDR1 is LNHDA, CDR2 SQIVND (reference sequence). The V and J ends lost 6 bases and 1 base, in that order; junction bases with no gene match: 8. As DNA, the CDR3 is TGTGCCAGTAGGGACGACAGGGTTTTTAACTATGGCTACACCTTC. This translates into CASRDDRVFNYGYTF.

This chain joins TRBV6-6 and TRBJ1-2, with a weak D call TRBD1 (5 bases). Per the germline V gene, CDR1 is MNHNY and CDR2 is SVGAGI (reference sequence). The CDR3 loop spans 11 amino acids. Deletions cut 8 bases from V and 7 bases from J, with 11 bases between. The CDR3 DNA is TGTGCCAGCGGGGGGGGGACTGGCTACACCTTC. This gives the protein CASGGGTGYTF.

The V and J genes are TRBV2 and TRBJ1-6; TRBD1 matches 7 bases. CDR3 length equals 12 residues. The junction had 2 bases not matched to a gene; V was cut back by 9 bases and J by 6 bases. The germline CDR1 and CDR2 sequences are SNHLY and FYNNEI. The CDR3 reads CARRQGNSPLHF. CDR3 nucleotides: TGTGCCAGGAGACAGGGTAATTCACCCCTCCACTTT.

The V and J genes are TRBV19 and TRBJ2-3; 8 nucleotides match TRBD2. The CDR3 covers 14 residues. Germline CDR1 LNHDA, CDR2 SQIVND (reference sequence). With V trimmed by 2 bases and J by 8 bases, 6 bases remained unmatched. For the CDR3, the DNA is TGTGCCAGTAGTATACCCTCGGGAGGGGTTACGCAGTATTTT. It translates to CASSIPSGGVTQYF.

The chain employs TRBV28 and TRBJ1-5; TRBD1 agrees at 10 bases. The germline gives CDR1 MDHEN, CDR2 SYDVKM. V shed 6 bases and J 5 bases; nucleotides not matched to a gene: 7. This CDR3 comprises 15 residues. As DNA, the CDR3 is TGTGCCAGCAGCTTGACAGGGGGCGCGGATCAGCCCCAGCATTTT. Protein product: CASSLTGGADQPQHF. The full variable domain, in which reference TRBV28 and TRBJ1-5 provide the parts outside the CDR3, is DVKVTQSSRYLVKRTGEKVFLECVQDMDHENMFWYRQDPGLGLRLIYFSYDVKMKEKGDIPEGYSVSREKKERFSLILESASTNQTSMYLCASSLTGGADQPQHFGDGTRLSIL.

V gene TRBV7-9 combines with J gene TRBJ1-2, with unresolved D. The CDR3 has 15 residues. Germline CDR1 reads SEHNR; CDR2 reads FQNEAQ (reference sequence). Trimming cost V 2 bases and J 4 bases, with 14 bases left between them. The CDR3 spells CASSLPGGSPYGYTF. DNA of the CDR3: TGTGCCAGCAGCTTACCGGGAGGTAGCCCCTATGGCTACACCTTC. Complete variable domain (other parts from reference TRBV7-9 and TRBJ1-2): DTGVSQNPRHKITKRGQNVTFRCDPISEHNRLYWYRQTLGQGPEFLTYFQNEAQLEKSRLLSDRFSAERPKGSFSTLEIQRTEQGDSAMYLCASSLPGGSPYGYTFGSGTRLTVV.

The chain employs TRBV18 and TRBJ1-1; no reliable D call. The germline gives CDR1 KGHSH, CDR2 LQKENI. With 0 bases removed from V and 2 bases from J, the gap between germline ends came to 16 bases. This CDR3 is built from 17 residues. For the CDR3, the DNA is TGTGCCAGCTCACCACCGACTAGGATTCGGACTAACACTGAAGCTTTCTTT. It translates to CASSPPTRIRTNTEAFF.

V is TRBV7-9 and J is TRBJ2-1; the D is unclear. The CDR3 is 12 amino acids. V lost 5 bases, J lost 12 bases, and 14 bases lay in between. Germline loops: CDR1 SEHNR, CDR2 FQNEAQ (reference sequence). The CDR3 DNA sequence: TGTGCCAGCAGCCCCCAAGTGGAGAGGCAGTTCTTC. Translated, it gives CASSPQVERQFF.

This clone was observed once. DNA for the CDR3: TGTGCCAGTAGTAACCTAGCGGGGGACGAGCAGTTCTTC. This gives the protein CASSNLAGDEQFF. The V and J genes are TRBV19 and TRBJ2-1; 10 bases map to TRBD2. Germline V gene lookup returns CDR1 LNHDA and CDR2 SQIVND (reference sequence). This CDR3 region has 13 residues. Unmatched junction bases numbered 4, after V lost 4 bases and J lost 10 bases.

This chain connects TRBV24-1 to TRBJ1-2; the D gene is possibly TRBD1 (5 bases). This CDR3 contains 14 residues. Trimming took off 3 bases at V and 4 bases at J, with 11 bases between the two ends. CDR1 and CDR2 (germline): KGHDR, SFDVKD. DNA for the CDR3: TGTGCCACCAGTGATGCGGACACCCCCTATGGCTACACCTTC. It is translated as CATSDADTPYGYTF.

Written as DNA, the CDR3 is TGTGCCAGCAGCGTAAAGCTAGGACAGACGGATGGCTACACCTTC. Residues: CASSVKLGQTDGYTF. The genes are TRBV9 and TRBJ1-2, with D possibly TRBD1 on 6 matching bases. The V gene's germline CDR1 is SGDLS and CDR2 YYNGEE. CDR3 length: 15 amino acids. V gave up 1 base and J gave up 6 bases, with 16 bases separating them.

CDR3 loop: CASSKFGQDYGYTF. The CDR3 bases are TGTGCCAGTAGTAAGTTCGGACAGGACTATGGCTACACCTTC. This sequence joins TRBV19 and TRBJ1-2; TRBD1 matches 7 bases. The length of the CDR3 is 14 residues. Germline V gene data show CDR1 as LNHDA and CDR2 as SQIVND (reference sequence). Trimming removed 4 bases from V and 3 bases from J; junction bases left unmatched: 5.

V is TRBV5-1 and J is TRBJ1-1, with TRBD1 matching over 8 bases. V was pared by 4 bases and J by 4 bases, with 15 bases of the junction left unmatched. The length of the CDR3 is 17 residues. Germline V lookup: CDR1 SGHRS, CDR2 YFSETQ. The CDR3 here is CASSALSSRGQSTEAFF. CDR3 nucleotides: TGCGCCAGCAGCGCCCTAAGCAGCAGGGGGCAGTCCACTGAAGCTTTCTTT.